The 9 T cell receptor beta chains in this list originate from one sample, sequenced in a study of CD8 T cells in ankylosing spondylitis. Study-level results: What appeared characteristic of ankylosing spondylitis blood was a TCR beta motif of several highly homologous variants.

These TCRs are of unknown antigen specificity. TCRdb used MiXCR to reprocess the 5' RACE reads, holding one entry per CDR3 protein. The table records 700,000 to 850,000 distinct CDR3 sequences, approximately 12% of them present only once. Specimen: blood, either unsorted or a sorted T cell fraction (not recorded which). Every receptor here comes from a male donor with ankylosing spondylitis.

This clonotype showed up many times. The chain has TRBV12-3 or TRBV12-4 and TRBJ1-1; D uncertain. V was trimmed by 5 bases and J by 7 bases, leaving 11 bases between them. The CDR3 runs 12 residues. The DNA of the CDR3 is TGTGCCAGCAGTCATTTTGGGCGTGAAGCTTTCTTT. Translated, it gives CASSHFGREAFF.

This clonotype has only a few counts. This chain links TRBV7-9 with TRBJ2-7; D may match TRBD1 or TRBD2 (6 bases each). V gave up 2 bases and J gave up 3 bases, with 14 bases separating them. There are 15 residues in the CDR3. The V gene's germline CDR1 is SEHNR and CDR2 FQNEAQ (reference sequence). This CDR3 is CASSLRGAGNYEQYF. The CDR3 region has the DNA TGTGCCAGCAGCTTAAGGGGGGCAGGGAACTACGAGCAGTACTTC.

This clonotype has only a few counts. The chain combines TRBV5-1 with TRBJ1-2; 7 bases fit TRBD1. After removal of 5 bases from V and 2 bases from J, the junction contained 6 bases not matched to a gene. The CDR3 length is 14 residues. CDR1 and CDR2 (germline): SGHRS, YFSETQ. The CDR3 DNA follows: TGCGCCAGCAGACCTCCGACAGGGAACTATGGCTACACCTTC. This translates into CASRPPTGNYGYTF.

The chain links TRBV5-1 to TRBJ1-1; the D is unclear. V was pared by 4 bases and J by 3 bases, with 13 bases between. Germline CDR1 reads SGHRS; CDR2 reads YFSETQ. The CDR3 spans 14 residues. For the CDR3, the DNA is TGCGCCAGCAGCGGGAGGGTCGGGGACACTGAAGCTTTCTTT. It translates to CASSGRVGDTEAFF. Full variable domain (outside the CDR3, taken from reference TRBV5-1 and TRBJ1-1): KAGVTQTPRYLIKTRGQQVTLSCSPISGHRSVSWYQQTPGQGLQFLFEYFSETQRNKGNFPGRFSGRQFSNSRSEMNVSTLELGDSALYLCASSGRVGDTEAFFGQGTRLTVV.

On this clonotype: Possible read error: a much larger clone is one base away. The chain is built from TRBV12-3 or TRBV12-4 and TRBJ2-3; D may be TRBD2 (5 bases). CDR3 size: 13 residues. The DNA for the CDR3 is TGTGCCACCAGTCCCCGGACTCGTTTTACGCAGTATTTT. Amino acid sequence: CATSPRTRFTQYF.

Written as DNA, the CDR3 is TGTGCCAGCAGCCAATACAGGGGAGGGGACACTGAAGCTTTCTTT. It is translated as CASSQYRGGDTEAFF. This chain joins TRBV7-2 and TRBJ1-1; 7 bases are shared with TRBD1. Germline V gene data show CDR1 as SGHTA and CDR2 as FQGNSA. Trimming at V came to 5 bases and at J to 3 bases, leaving 9 bases not matched to a gene. The length of the CDR3 is 15 residues.

In nucleotides, the CDR3 is TGTGCCAGCACCGATCCCCTTAACCGTCTCCTCGAGCAGTACTTC. Its protein is CASTDPLNRLLEQYF. The genes are TRBV7-2 and TRBJ2-7; no definite D call. The CDR3 sequence is 15 residues long. With 7 bases removed from V and 6 bases from J, the gap between germline ends came to 22 bases. CDR1 and CDR2 from the germline V gene are SGHTA and FQGNSA.

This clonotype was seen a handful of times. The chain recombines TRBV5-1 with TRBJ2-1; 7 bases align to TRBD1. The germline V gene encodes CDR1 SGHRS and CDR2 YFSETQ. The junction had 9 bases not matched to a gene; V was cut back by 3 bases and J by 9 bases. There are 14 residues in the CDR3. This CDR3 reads CASSSRTGEGEQFF. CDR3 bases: TGCGCCAGCAGCTCCCGGACAGGCGAGGGTGAGCAGTTCTTC.

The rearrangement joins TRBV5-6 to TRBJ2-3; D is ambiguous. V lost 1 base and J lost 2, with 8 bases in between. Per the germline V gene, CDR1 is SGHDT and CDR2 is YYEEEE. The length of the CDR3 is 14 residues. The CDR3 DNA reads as TGTGCCAGCAGCTTGAAGGTCTTCACAGATACGCAGTATTTT. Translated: CASSLKVFTDTQYF. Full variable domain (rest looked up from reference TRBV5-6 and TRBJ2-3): DAGVTQSPTHLIKTRGQQVTLRCSPKSGHDTVSWYQQALGQGPQFIFQYYEEEERQRGNFPDRFSGHQFPNYSSELNVNALLLGDSALYLCASSLKVFTDTQYFGPGTRLTVL.